This T cell receptor (beta chain) was recovered during a study of blood T cell repertoires in COVID-19. Study background: The samples span acute and convalescent COVID-19 from the United States, Italy and Spain. The cDNA or gDNA used as material had been derived from T cells, B-cell-depleted T cells, or PBMCs.

Methods used by the authors: From reference gene primer amplification, estimates of nucleated cell counts were derived. Using immunoSEQ multiplex PCR, the repertoire was profiled, and TCRdb retains in-frame clones only, with some absent. For V, J and clone size, that table is used; D and trimming come from the DNA. The sample yields over 100,000 clones, about 79% seen once. This clonotype originated in a woman older than 75 with acute or convalescent COVID-19. The specimen sequenced was peripheral blood.

The CDR3 coding sequence is TGCGCCAGCAGCCAAGATAGGACGGGGGAGGGCTACACCTTC. Translating it yields CASSQDRTGEGYTF. The chain is built from TRBV4-3 and TRBJ1-2, with D perhaps matching TRBD1 (5 bases). CDR1 is LGHNA, CDR2 YSLEER, per germline. The CDR3 spans 14 residues. The V gene lost 0 bases and the J gene lost 8 bases, with 13 bases spanning the gap.